This T cell receptor beta chain was documented in a study of technical replicates of blood from a handful of donors. The CDR3 has 13 residues. The V gene lost 5 bases and the J gene lost 7 bases, with 15 bases spanning the gap. In germline, CDR1 is SEHNR, CDR2 FQNEAQ (reference sequence). Repertoires were generated with immunoSEQ multiplex PCR, while TCRdb's copy carries only in-frame clones and drops some. The table lists about 88,000 clones, about 90% of them singletons. The V and J genes are TRBV7-9 and TRBJ2-7; D is possibly TRBD1 (5 bases). The sample comprised T cells isolated from PBMCs. The sequence was collected from a human donor in good health. CDR3 protein: CASSQQAPREQYF. The CDR3 nucleotides read TGTGCCAGCAGCCAACAGGCCCCGAGGGAGCAGTACTTC.